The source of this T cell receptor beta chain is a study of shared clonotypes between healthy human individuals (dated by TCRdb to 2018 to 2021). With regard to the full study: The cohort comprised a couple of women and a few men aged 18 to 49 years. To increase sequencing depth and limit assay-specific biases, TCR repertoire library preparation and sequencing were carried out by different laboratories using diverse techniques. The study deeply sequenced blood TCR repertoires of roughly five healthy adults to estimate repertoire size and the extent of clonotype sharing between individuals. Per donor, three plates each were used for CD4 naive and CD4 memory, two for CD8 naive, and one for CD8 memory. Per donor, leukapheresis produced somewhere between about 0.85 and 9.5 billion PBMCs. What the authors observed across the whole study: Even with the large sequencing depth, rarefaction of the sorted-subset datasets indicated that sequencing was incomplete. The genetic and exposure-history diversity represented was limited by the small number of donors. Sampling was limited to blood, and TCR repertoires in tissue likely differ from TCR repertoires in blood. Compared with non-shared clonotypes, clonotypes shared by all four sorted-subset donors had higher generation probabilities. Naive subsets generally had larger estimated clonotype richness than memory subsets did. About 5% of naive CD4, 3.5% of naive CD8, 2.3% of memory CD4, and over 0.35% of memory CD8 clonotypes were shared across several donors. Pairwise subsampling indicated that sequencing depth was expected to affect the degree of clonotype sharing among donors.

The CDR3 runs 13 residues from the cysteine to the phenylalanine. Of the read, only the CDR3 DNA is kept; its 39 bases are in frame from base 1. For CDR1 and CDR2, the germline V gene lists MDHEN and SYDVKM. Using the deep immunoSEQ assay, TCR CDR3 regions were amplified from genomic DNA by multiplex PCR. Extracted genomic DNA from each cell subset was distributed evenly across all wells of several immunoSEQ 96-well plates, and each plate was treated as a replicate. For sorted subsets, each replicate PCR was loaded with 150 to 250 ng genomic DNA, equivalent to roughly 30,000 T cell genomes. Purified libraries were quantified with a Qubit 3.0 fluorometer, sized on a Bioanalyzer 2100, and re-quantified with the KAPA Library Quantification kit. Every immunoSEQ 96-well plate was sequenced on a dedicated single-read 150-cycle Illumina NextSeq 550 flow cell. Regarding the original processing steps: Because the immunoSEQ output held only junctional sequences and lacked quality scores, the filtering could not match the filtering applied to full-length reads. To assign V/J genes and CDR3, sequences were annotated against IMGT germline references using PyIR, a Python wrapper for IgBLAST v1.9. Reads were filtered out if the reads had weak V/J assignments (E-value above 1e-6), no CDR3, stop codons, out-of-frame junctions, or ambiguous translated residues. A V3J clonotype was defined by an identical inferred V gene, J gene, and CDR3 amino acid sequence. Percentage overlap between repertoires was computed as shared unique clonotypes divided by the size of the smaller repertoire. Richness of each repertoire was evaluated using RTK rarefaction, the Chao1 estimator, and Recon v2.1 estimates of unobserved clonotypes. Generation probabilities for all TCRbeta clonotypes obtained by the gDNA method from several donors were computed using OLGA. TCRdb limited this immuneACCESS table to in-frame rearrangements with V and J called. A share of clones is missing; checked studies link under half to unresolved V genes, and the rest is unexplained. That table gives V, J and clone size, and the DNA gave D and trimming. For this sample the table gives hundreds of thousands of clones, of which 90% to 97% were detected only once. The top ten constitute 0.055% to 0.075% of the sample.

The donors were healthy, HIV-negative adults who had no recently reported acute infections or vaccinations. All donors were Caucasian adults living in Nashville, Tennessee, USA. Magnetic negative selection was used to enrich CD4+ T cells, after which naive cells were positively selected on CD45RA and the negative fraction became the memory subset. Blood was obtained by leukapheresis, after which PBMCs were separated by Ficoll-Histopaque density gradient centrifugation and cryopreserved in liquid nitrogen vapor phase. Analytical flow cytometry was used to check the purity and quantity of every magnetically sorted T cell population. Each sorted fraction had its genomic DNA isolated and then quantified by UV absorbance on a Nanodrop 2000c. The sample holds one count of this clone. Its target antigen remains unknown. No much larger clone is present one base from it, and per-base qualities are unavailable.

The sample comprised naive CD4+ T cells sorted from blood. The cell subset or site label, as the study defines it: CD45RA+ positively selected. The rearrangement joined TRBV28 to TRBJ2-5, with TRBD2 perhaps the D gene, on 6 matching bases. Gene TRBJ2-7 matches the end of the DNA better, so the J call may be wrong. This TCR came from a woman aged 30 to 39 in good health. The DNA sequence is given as TGTGCCAGCAGTTTGAGCGGGCTCTACGAGCAGTACTTC. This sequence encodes CASSLSGLYEQYF.